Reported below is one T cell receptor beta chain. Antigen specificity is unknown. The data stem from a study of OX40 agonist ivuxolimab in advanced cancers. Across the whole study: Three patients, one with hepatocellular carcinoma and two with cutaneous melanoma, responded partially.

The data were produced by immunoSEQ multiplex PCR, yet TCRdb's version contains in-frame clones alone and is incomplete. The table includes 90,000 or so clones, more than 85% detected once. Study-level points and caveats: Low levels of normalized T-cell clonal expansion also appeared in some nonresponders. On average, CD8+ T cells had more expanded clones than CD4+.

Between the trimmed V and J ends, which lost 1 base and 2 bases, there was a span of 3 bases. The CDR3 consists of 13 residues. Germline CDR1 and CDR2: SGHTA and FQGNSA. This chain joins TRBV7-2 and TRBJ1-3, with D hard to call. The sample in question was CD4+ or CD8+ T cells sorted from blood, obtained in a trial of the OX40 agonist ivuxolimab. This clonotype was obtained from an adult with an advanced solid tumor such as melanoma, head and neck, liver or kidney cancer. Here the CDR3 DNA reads TGTGCCAGCAGCTTAGGGACTGGAAACACCATATATTTT. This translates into CASSLGTGNTIYF.